This T cell receptor beta chain is drawn from a study of blood T cell repertoires in COVID-19. Background on the study: Acute and convalescent COVID-19 specimens originated in the United States, Italy and Spain. Sample material is recorded as cDNA or gDNA derived from T cells, B-cell-depleted T cells, or PBMCs.

Authors' analysis steps: How many nucleated cells were present was estimated from reference gene primer amplification. Sequencing was performed with immunoSEQ multiplex PCR; in TCRdb, only in-frame clones are kept and a portion is missing. V, J and clone size derive from that table, while D and trimming were established from the DNA sequence. Here the sample spans just under 300,000 clones, around 90% being singletons. Sequenced sample: peripheral blood. The clonotype originates from a man aged 70-80 years with acute or convalescent COVID-19.

CDR3 coding DNA: TGTGCCAGCAGAGACAGGGAAAAACTGTTTTTT. This encodes CASRDREKLFF. This sequence joins TRBV19 and TRBJ1-4; possible D gene TRBD1, 6 bases. Germline V gene lookup returns CDR1 LNHDA and CDR2 SQIVND (reference sequence). The CDR3 totals 11 residues. The V end lost 9 bases, the J end lost 8 bases, and 10 bases lay between the germline ends.